These 22 T cell receptor beta chains were all obtained from the same sample, sequenced in a study of siplizumab effects on memory and regulatory T cells. TCRdb's table, derived via immunoSEQ multiplex PCR, lists solely in-frame clones and lacks some. The sample lists around 100,000 clones, roughly 92% seen once, with 0.85% to 1.2% in the top ten. The sample consisted of CD4+ T cells sorted from blood. The receptors originated from a human donor in good health.

The chain has TRBV5-4 and TRBJ1-5; no definite D call. Germline V lookup: CDR1 SGHNT, CDR2 YYREEE (reference sequence). Between the trimmed V and J ends, which lost 2 bases and 7 bases, there was a span of 13 bases. CDR3 size: 14 residues. CDR3 in DNA: TGTGCCAGCAGCTTTATCGGGGAAACGCAGCCCCAGCATTTT. Residues: CASSFIGETQPQHF.

V and J are TRBV5-1 and TRBJ2-1; perhaps TRBD1 as D (5 bases). CDR1 is SGHRS, CDR2 YFSETQ, per germline. The ends were cut back, 4 bases at V and 8 bases at J, with 19 bases in the middle. The CDR3 has 15 residues. Here the CDR3 DNA reads TGCGCCAGCAGCCAGGAGAGGCAGGGAAGGCATGAGCAGTTCTTC. Encoded protein: CASSQERQGRHEQFF.

This clone was picked up a small number of times. The chain links TRBV30 to TRBJ1-4; the D gene is possibly TRBD1 (5 bases). V was shortened by 0 bases and J by 6 bases, with 11 bases between the two germline ends. Germline CDR1 reads GTSNPN; CDR2 reads SVGIG (reference sequence). The CDR3 covers 14 residues. CDR3 region: CAWSVVGAYEKLFF. Written as DNA, the CDR3 is TGTGCCTGGAGTGTAGTTGGGGCGTATGAAAAACTGTTTTTT.

This sequence joins TRBV9 and TRBJ2-3; D remains ambiguous. There are 16 residues in the CDR3. V was clipped by 0 bases and J by 1 base, with 12 bases between them. Per germline, CDR1 SGDLS and CDR2 YYNGEE. In DNA form, the CDR3 reads TGTGCCAGCAGCGTAGTCGGTCGTCCAGGCACAGATACGCAGTATTTT. This encodes CASSVVGRPGTDTQYF. The full variable domain, completed using reference TRBV9 and TRBJ2-3, is DSGVTQTPKHLITATGQRVTLRCSPRSGDLSVYWYQQSLDQGLQFLIQYYNGEERAKGNILERFSAQQFPDLHSELNLSSLELGDSALYFCASSVVGRPGTDTQYFGPGTRLTVL.

Here the CDR3 reads CASSRQGRNTEAFF. In DNA, the CDR3 is TGTGCCAGCAGCCGACAGGGGAGGAACACTGAAGCTTTCTTT. The V and J genes are TRBV2 and TRBJ1-1; 8 bases are a match to TRBD1. J gave up 1 base and V 6 bases, and 4 bases lay outside the gene matches. This CDR3 region has 14 residues. The germline gives CDR1 SNHLY, CDR2 FYNNEI.

The CDR3 spells CASSARVSEGNTIYF. The CDR3 nucleotides read TGTGCCAGCAGCGCCCGGGTATCAGAAGGAAACACCATATATTTT. The chain recombines TRBV9 with TRBJ1-3; D not certain. The CDR3 runs to 15 residues. Germline values: CDR1 SGDLS, CDR2 YYNGEE. Deletions cut 3 bases from V and 4 bases from J, with 14 bases between.

The genes are TRBV5-8 and TRBJ1-2; 8 bases are a match to TRBD1. V gave up 0 bases and J gave up 3 bases; unmatched junction bases: 7. Germline-derived CDR1 and CDR2 are SGHTS and YDEGEE. This CDR3 has 16 amino acids. CDR3 in amino acids: CASSLDQDREDYGYTF. CDR3 in DNA: TGTGCCAGCAGCTTGGATCAGGACAGGGAGGACTATGGCTACACCTTC.

V is TRBV2 and J is TRBJ2-1; D not resolved. V was trimmed by 7 bases and J by 0 bases, leaving 10 bases between them. This CDR3 contains 14 residues. The germline V gene encodes CDR1 SNHLY and CDR2 FYNNEI. CDR3 bases: TGTGCCAGCAACGAGCAGAGCTCCTACAATGAGCAGTTCTTC. This sequence encodes CASNEQSSYNEQFF. Together with reference TRBV2 and TRBJ2-1, the CDR3 gives the full variable domain: EPEVTQTPSHQVTQMGQEVILRCVPISNHLYFYWYRQILGQKVEFLVSFYNNEISEKSEIFDDQFSVERPDGSNFTLKIRSTKLEDSAMYFCASNEQSSYNEQFFGPGTRLTVL.

V gene TRBV5-1 combines with J gene TRBJ2-7; the D is unclear. Germline V CDR1 and CDR2: SGHRS, YFSETQ. V was trimmed by 4 bases and J by 0 bases, leaving 17 bases between them. CDR3 size: 16 residues. The CDR3 bases are TGCGCCAGCAGCCCTGCCGAGTCTTTGAGCTCCTACGAGCAGTACTTC. It is translated as CASSPAESLSSYEQYF.

This clone appeared once. V is TRBV5-1 and J is TRBJ2-2, with unresolved D. Germline CDR1 and CDR2: SGHRS and YFSETQ. This CDR3 has 13 residues. The V gene lost 0 bases and the J gene lost 4 bases, with 4 bases spanning the gap. In nucleotides, the CDR3 is TGCGCCAGCAGCTTGGCAGCCACCGGGGAGCTGTTTTTT. Translated: CASSLAATGELFF.

The chain's CDR3 is CASSLWATGQLGEQYF. The CDR3 DNA is TGTGCCAGCAGTTTATGGGCGACAGGGCAACTGGGCGAGCAGTACTTC. The chain is built from TRBV27 and TRBJ2-7; 7 bases agree with TRBD1. Germline CDR1 is MNHEY and CDR2 is SMNVEV (reference sequence). Unmatched junction bases numbered 12, after V lost 1 base and J lost 6 bases. The CDR3 is 16 amino acids.

V is TRBV14 and J is TRBJ2-7, with TRBD1 identical over 11 bases. Germline trimming cut 3 bases from V and 3 bases from J; bases unmatched to any gene: 4. Germline loops: CDR1 SGHDN, CDR2 FVKESK. The CDR3 sequence is 15 residues long. CDR3 sequence (DNA): TGTGCCAGCAGCCACGGACAGGGGGCAATCTACGAGCAGTACTTC. Its protein product is CASSHGQGAIYEQYF.

V gene TRBV7-4 combines with J gene TRBJ1-2; 8 positions match TRBD1. Trimming cost V 3 bases and J 9 bases; bases outside gene matches: 6. Looked up from germline, CDR1 is SGHVT and CDR2 is SQSDAQ. This CDR3 has 13 residues. CDR3 in amino acids: CASSLAGTGRYTF. As DNA, the CDR3 is TGTGCCAGCAGCTTGGCCGGGACAGGTCGCTACACCTTC.

The chain carries TRBV30 and TRBJ2-3; no firm D call. Trimming left V 6 bases short and J 3 bases short, with 1 base between. The CDR3 is 9 amino acids. Germline CDR1 reads GTSNPN; CDR2 reads SVGIG (reference sequence). CDR3: CACTDTQYF. The CDR3, as DNA: TGTGCCTGTACAGATACGCAGTATTTT. Full variable domain (outside the CDR3, taken from reference TRBV30 and TRBJ2-3): SQTIHQWPATLVQPVGSPLSLECTVEGTSNPNLYWYRQAAGRGLQLLFYSVGIGQISSEVPQNLSASRPQDRQFILSSKKLLLSDSGFYLCACTDTQYFGPGTRLTVL.

The rearrangement uses TRBV29-1 and TRBJ2-5, with D tentatively TRBD1 (6 bases). The CDR3 runs 14 residues. Germline V lookup: CDR1 SQVTM, CDR2 ANQGSEA. The CDR3: CSAFGTSLGETQYF. CDR3 bases: TGCAGTGCCTTCGGGACATCTCTCGGGGAGACCCAGTACTTC.

This chain links TRBV5-1 with TRBJ2-5; TRBD2 is a possible D gene (6 bases). The CDR3 totals 16 residues. Germline V gene sequence: CDR1 SGHRS, CDR2 YFSETQ. The V and J ends lost 7 bases and 5 bases respectively, with 24 bases between them. CDR3 DNA: TGCGCCAGCTCCGGTTCCGGGGGTCTTGTCGGGGAGACCCAGTACTTC. It codes for CASSGSGGLVGETQYF.

This sequence joins TRBV5-8 and TRBJ1-2; 9 nucleotides line up with TRBD1. The junction had 9 bases not matched to a gene; V was cut back by 0 bases and J by 0 bases. This CDR3 has 18 residues. From germline, CDR1 is SGHTS and CDR2 YDEGEE. Here the CDR3 reads CASSLDAGTGLANYGYTF. For the CDR3, the DNA is TGTGCCAGCAGCTTGGACGCCGGGACAGGGCTCGCTAACTATGGCTACACCTTC.

The chain has TRBV7-8 and TRBJ1-1; 7 bases are shared with TRBD1. Trimming removed 4 bases from V and 1 base from J; junction bases left unmatched: 9. The V gene's germline CDR1 is SGHVS and CDR2 FQNEAQ. This CDR3 contains 16 residues. CDR3 sequence reads: CASSYRGNSQNTEAFF. The DNA for the CDR3 is TGTGCCAGCAGCTACAGGGGTAATTCGCAGAACACTGAAGCTTTCTTT.

V gene TRBV9 combines with J gene TRBJ1-5, with 8 bases aligning to TRBD1. The V gene's germline CDR1 is SGDLS and CDR2 YYNGEE. The CDR3 covers 14 residues. V dropped 0 bases and J dropped 7; count of bases not matched to a gene: 3. CDR3 residues: CASSVEQGDQPQHF. The CDR3 coding sequence is TGTGCCAGCAGCGTAGAACAGGGGGACCAGCCCCAGCATTTT.

V and J are TRBV28 and TRBJ1-2, with D perhaps TRBD1 (6 bases). The CDR3 loop spans 14 amino acids. Germline lookup yields CDR1 MDHEN and CDR2 SYDVKM. The V end was cut by 7 bases, the J end by 3 bases, with 15 bases between. In DNA, the CDR3 is TGTGCCAGCAATGTGGGAGCAGGGGACTATGGCTACACCTTC. Its protein is CASNVGAGDYGYTF.

The chain has TRBV27 and TRBJ2-7, with unresolved D. Trimming took off 6 bases at V and 6 bases at J, with 27 bases between the two ends. The CDR3 sequence is 17 residues long. Germline V gene sequence: CDR1 MNHEY, CDR2 SMNVEV (reference sequence). The CDR3: CASRINFKLSRASEQYF. CDR3 nucleotides: TGTGCCAGCAGGATTAACTTTAAGCTATCCCGGGCCTCCGAGCAGTACTTC.

The chain is built from TRBV29-1 and TRBJ2-7, with a weak D call TRBD1 (7 bases). The germline CDR1 and CDR2 sequences are SQVTM and ANQGSEA. The CDR3 consists of 15 residues. V was clipped by 5 bases and J by 5 bases, with 22 bases between them. The CDR3 here is CSVLDGGGRNNEQYF. The CDR3 region has the DNA TGCAGCGTTCTCGATGGAGGGGGCCGCAATAACGAGCAGTACTTC.